This paragraph reports one T cell receptor beta chain. What it recognizes is unknown. The entry originates in a study of circulating and synovial CD4+ cells in juvenile arthritis. Overall study findings and caveats: Circulating pathogenic-like lymphocytes shared a substantially higher fraction of CDR3 sequences with synovium than bulk blood. T cell genome counts differed by at least an order of magnitude between CPL and CD4 samples. Deeper sequencing increased measured overlap with synovial clonotypes.

Data came from immunoSEQ multiplex PCR; TCRdb stores just in-frame clones and leaves some out. The table lists 30,000 to 35,000 clones, just under 97% of them singletons. The clonotype originates from a human donor with juvenile idiopathic arthritis. Material: CD4+ T cells from blood.

Here the CDR3 reads CASTRTQAGGADTQYF. In DNA, the CDR3 is TGTGCCAGCACCCGGACCCAGGCGGGAGGAGCAGATACGCAGTATTTT. This rearrangement joins TRBV16 to TRBJ2-3; 8 bases align to TRBD2. This CDR3 has 16 residues. Germline V gene data show CDR1 as KGHSY and CDR2 as FQNENV. V lost 7 bases to trimming and J lost 4 bases; unmatched junction nucleotides: 13.